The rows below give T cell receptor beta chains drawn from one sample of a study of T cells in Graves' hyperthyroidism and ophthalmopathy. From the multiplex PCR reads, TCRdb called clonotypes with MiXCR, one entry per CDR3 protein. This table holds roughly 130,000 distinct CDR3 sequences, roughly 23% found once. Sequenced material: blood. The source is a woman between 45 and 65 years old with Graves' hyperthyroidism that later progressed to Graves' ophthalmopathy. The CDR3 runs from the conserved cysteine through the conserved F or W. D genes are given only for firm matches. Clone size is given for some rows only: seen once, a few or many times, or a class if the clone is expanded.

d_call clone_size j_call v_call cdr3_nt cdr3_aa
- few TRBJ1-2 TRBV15 TGTGCCACCAGCAGAGAATTGCGGGTCGACTATGGCTACACCTTC CATSRELRVDYGYTF
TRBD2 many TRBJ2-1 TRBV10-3 TGTGCCATCAGTGGGGAATTAAGCGGGAGGGCCAGAAATGAGCAGTTCTTC CAISGELSGRARNEQFF
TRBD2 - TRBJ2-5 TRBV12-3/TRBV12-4 TGTGCCAGCAGTTTAGGGGTAGCGGGAGGGCCGCGAGAGACCCAGTACTTC CASSLGVAGGPRETQYF
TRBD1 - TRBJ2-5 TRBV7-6 TGTGCCAGCAGCCGCCAGACAGGGGGTCTGGAGACCCAGTACTTC CASSRQTGGLETQYF
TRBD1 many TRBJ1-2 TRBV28 TGTGCCAGCAGTTTAAGGGGGCTAACGCATGGCTACACCTTC CASSLRGLTHGYTF
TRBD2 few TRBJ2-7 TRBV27 TGTGCCAGCAGGCCTAGCGGGAGGCCATTCGAGCAGTACTTC CASRPSGRPFEQYF
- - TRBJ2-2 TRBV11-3 TGTGCCAGCAGCTCGGGACAAACCGGGGAGCTGTTTTTT CASSSGQTGELFF
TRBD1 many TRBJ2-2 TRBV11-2 TGTGCCAGCAGCTTAGACGACAGGGGGCTGACCGGGGAGCTGTTTTTT CASSLDDRGLTGELFF
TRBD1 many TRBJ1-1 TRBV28 TGTGCCACAACGACCGGGACAGGGGGGTATGAAGCTTTCTTT CATTTGTGGYEAFF
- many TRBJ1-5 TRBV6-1 TGTGCCAGCAGCCCCAAGGGGACAAGCAATCAGCCCCAGCATTTT CASSPKGTSNQPQHF
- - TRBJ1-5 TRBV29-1 TGCAGCGTTGTGCGGGGAGCGACGTGGGATAGCAATCAGCCCCAGCATTTT CSVVRGATWDSNQPQHF
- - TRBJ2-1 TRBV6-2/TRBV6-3 TGTGCCAGCAGCCCGGAAGGGACACGGGGGTTCAATGAGCAGTTCTTC CASSPEGTRGFNEQFF
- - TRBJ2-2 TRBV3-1 TGTGCCAGCAGCCAATATCGACCGGGGACTCAGAACACCGGGGAGCTGTTTTTT CASSQYRPGTQNTGELFF
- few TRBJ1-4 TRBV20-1 TGCAGTGCTAGTCCGGCCCCTAATGAAAAACTGTTTTTT CSASPAPNEKLFF
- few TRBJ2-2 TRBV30 TGTGCCTGGAGTGCGCAGGGGGGGGACACCGGGGAGCTGTTTTTT CAWSAQGGDTGELFF
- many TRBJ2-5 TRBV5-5 TGTGCCAGCAGCTTTACGGTTAGCCAAGAGACCCAGTACTTC CASSFTVSQETQYF
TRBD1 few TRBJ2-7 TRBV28 TGTGCCAGCAGCCAATGGGACAGGGGCTCCGAGCAGTACTTC CASSQWDRGSEQYF